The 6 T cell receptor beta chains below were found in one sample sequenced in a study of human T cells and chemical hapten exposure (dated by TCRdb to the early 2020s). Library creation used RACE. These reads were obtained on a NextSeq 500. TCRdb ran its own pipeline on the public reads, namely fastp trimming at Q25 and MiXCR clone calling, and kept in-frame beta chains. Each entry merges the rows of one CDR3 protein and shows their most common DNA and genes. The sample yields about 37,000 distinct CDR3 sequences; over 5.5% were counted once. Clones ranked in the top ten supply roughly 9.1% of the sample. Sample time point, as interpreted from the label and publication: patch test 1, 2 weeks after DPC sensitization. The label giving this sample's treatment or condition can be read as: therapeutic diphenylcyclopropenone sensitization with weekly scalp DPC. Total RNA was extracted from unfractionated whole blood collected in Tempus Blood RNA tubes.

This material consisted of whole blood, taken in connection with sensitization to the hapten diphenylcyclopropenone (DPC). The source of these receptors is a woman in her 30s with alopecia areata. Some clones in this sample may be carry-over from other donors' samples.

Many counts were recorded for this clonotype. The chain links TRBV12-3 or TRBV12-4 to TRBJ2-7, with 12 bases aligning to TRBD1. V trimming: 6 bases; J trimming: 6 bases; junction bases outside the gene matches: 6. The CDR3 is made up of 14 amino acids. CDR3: CASRKGQGAREQYF. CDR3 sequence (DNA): TGTGCCAGCAGGAAGGGACAGGGGGCGCGCGAGCAGTACTTC.

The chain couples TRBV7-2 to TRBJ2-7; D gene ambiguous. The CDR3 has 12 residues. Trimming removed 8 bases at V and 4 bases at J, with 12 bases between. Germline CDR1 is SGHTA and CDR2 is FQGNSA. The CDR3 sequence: CASGPNTYEQYF. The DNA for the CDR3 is TGTGCCAGCGGCCCGAACACATACGAGCAGTACTTC.

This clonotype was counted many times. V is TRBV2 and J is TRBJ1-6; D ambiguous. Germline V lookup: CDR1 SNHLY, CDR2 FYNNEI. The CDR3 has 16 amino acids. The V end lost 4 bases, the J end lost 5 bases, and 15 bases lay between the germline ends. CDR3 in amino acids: CASSVLAPFNNSPLHF. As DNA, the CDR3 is TGTGCCAGCAGTGTGTTAGCGCCGTTTAATAATTCACCCCTCCACTTT.

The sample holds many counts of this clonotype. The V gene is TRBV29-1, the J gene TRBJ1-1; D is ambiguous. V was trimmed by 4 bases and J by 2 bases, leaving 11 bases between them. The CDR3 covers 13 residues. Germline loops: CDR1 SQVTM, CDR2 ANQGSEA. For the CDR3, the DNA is TGCAGCGTTGCCTGGCAGCCTAACACTGAAGCTTTCTTT. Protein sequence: CSVAWQPNTEAFF.

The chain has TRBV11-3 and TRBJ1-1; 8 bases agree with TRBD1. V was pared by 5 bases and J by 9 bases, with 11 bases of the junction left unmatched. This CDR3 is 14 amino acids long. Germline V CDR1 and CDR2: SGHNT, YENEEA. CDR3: CASSAGQAPFKAFF. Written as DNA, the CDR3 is TGTGCCAGCAGCGCGGGACAGGCTCCCTTTAAAGCTTTCTTT. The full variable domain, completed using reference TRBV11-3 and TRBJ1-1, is EAGVVQSPRYKIIEKKQPVAFWCNPISGHNTLYWYLQNLGQGPELLIRYENEEAVDDSQLPKDRFSAERLKGVDSTLKIQPAELGDSAVYLCASSAGQAPFKAFFGQGTRLTVV.

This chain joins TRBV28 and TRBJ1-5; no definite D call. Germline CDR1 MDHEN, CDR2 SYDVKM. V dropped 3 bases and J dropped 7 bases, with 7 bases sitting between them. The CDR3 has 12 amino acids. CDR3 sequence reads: CASSLGRQPQHF. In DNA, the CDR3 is TGTGCCAGCAGTTTGGGGAGACAGCCCCAGCATTTT.